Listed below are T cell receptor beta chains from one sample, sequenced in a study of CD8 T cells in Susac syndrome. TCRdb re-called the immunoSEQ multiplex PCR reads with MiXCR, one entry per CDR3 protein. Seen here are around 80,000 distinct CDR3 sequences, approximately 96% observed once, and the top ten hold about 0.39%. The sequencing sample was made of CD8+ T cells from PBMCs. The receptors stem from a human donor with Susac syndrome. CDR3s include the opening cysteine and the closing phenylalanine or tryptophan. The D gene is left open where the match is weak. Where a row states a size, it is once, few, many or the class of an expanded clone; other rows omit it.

CDR3 protein: CASSPDSPYGYTF
CDR3 DNA: TGTGCCAGCAGCCCTGACAGCCCCTATGGCTACACCTTC
D gene: .
clone size: .
J gene: TRBJ1-2
V gene: TRBV14

CDR3 protein: CASSSRVRDGNTEAFF
CDR3 DNA: TGCGCCAGCAGCTCACGAGTCAGGGACGGGAACACTGAAGCTTTCTTT
D gene: .
clone size: once
J gene: TRBJ1-1
V gene: TRBV5-1

CDR3 protein: CASGLVPPGELFF
CDR3 DNA: TGTGCTAGTGGTTTGGTACCCCCCGGGGAGCTGTTTTTT
D gene: .
clone size: .
J gene: TRBJ2-2
V gene: TRBV12-5

CDR3 protein: CSAYAVINYGYTF
CDR3 DNA: TGCAGTGCTTACGCCGTCATTAACTATGGCTACACCTTC
D gene: .
clone size: .
J gene: TRBJ1-2
V gene: TRBV20-1

CDR3 protein: CSVRGGSEAFF
CDR3 DNA: TGCAGCGTCCGGGGGGGGAGTGAAGCTTTCTTT
D gene: .
clone size: .
J gene: TRBJ1-1
V gene: TRBV29-1

CDR3 protein: CASSPGTSTDTQYF
CDR3 DNA: TGTGCCAGCAGCCCTGGTACTAGCACAGATACGCAGTATTTT
D gene: .
clone size: .
J gene: TRBJ2-3
V gene: TRBV13

CDR3 protein: CSARGAASPAPQETQYF
CDR3 DNA: TGCAGTGCCCGGGGGGCGGCTAGCCCTGCGCCCCAAGAGACCCAGTACTTC
D gene: .
clone size: once
J gene: TRBJ2-5
V gene: TRBV20-1

CDR3 protein: CASSQESYAITPDTQYF
CDR3 DNA: TGTGCCAGCAGCCAAGAATCCTACGCCATTACCCCAGATACGCAGTATTTT
D gene: .
clone size: .
J gene: TRBJ2-3
V gene: TRBV4-2

CDR3 protein: CASSLARGSGRWNEQFF
CDR3 DNA: TGTGCCAGCAGCTTAGCGCGGGGTAGCGGGAGGTGGAATGAGCAGTTCTTC
D gene: TRBD2
clone size: .
J gene: TRBJ2-1
V gene: TRBV7-6

CDR3 protein: CASRGERETTPGEQYF
CDR3 DNA: TGTGCCAGCCGAGGAGAGCGGGAGACCACCCCGGGGGAGCAGTACTTC
D gene: TRBD2
clone size: .
J gene: TRBJ2-7
V gene: TRBV28

CDR3 protein: CASSQARREAPLGYTF
CDR3 DNA: TGCGCCAGCAGCCAAGCTAGACGAGAGGCGCCCTTAGGCTACACCTTC
D gene: .
clone size: .
J gene: TRBJ1-2
V gene: TRBV4-3

CDR3 protein: CASSPGTTSYEQYF
CDR3 DNA: TGTGCCAGCAGCCCCGGGACAACCTCCTACGAGCAGTACTTC
D gene: .
clone size: .
J gene: TRBJ2-7
V gene: TRBV7-9

CDR3 protein: CASSFGQGNVQYF
CDR3 DNA: TGTGCCAGCAGCTTCGGACAGGGCAACGTGCAGTACTTC
D gene: TRBD1
clone size: .
J gene: TRBJ2-7
V gene: TRBV13

CDR3 protein: CASSGWGSGANVLTF
CDR3 DNA: TGTGCCAGCAGTGGGTGGGGCTCTGGGGCCAACGTCCTGACTTTC
D gene: .
clone size: .
J gene: TRBJ2-6
V gene: TRBV6-5

CDR3 protein: CSAQLAASTDTQYF
CDR3 DNA: TGCAGTGCCCAACTAGCGGCTAGCACAGATACGCAGTATTTT
D gene: TRBD2
clone size: .
J gene: TRBJ2-3
V gene: TRBV20-1

CDR3 protein: CSVVGRNEKLFF
CDR3 DNA: TGCAGCGTTGTGGGAAGAAATGAAAAACTGTTTTTT
D gene: .
clone size: .
J gene: TRBJ1-4
V gene: TRBV29-1

CDR3 protein: CASSYCGSPYEQYF
CDR3 DNA: TGTGCCAGCAGTTACTGCGGCAGTCCCTACGAGCAGTACTTC
D gene: .
clone size: .
J gene: TRBJ2-7
V gene: TRBV12-3/TRBV12-4

CDR3 protein: CASSPDSLAFF
CDR3 DNA: TGTGCCAGCAGCCCCGACAGTTTAGCTTTCTTT
D gene: .
clone size: .
J gene: TRBJ1-1
V gene: TRBV7-9

CDR3 protein: CASSQDRNIQYF
CDR3 DNA: TGTGCCAGCAGCCAGGACCGAAACATTCAGTACTTC
D gene: .
clone size: .
J gene: TRBJ2-4
V gene: TRBV6-5

CDR3 protein: CASIQGGESNEQFF
CDR3 DNA: TGTGCCAGCATCCAAGGAGGGGAGAGCAATGAGCAGTTCTTC
D gene: .
clone size: .
J gene: TRBJ2-1
V gene: TRBV7-9

CDR3 protein: CASSISDSDLHGYTF
CDR3 DNA: TGTGCCAGTAGTATATCAGACAGCGACTTGCATGGCTACACCTTC
D gene: .
clone size: .
J gene: TRBJ1-2
V gene: TRBV19

CDR3 protein: CASSQDPDRSTEAFF
CDR3 DNA: TGCGCCAGCAGCCAAGATCCGGATAGGAGCACTGAAGCTTTCTTT
D gene: .
clone size: .
J gene: TRBJ1-1
V gene: TRBV4-1

CDR3 protein: CASSEYLWVGNTGELFF
CDR3 DNA: TGTGCCAGCAGTGAATACCTGTGGGTAGGGAACACCGGGGAGCTGTTTTTT
D gene: .
clone size: .
J gene: TRBJ2-2
V gene: TRBV25-1

CDR3 protein: CASSSVFGGAFF
CDR3 DNA: TGTGCCAGCTCATCCGTATTCGGGGGAGCTTTCTTT
D gene: .
clone size: .
J gene: TRBJ1-1
V gene: TRBV18

CDR3 protein: CASSLNPGTVFYEQYF
CDR3 DNA: TGTGCCAGCAGCTTGAACCCCGGGACGGTATTCTACGAGCAGTACTTC
D gene: .
clone size: .
J gene: TRBJ2-7
V gene: TRBV7-2

CDR3 protein: CASTYSPLNTEAFF
CDR3 DNA: TGTGCCAGCACTTACTCCCCGTTGAACACTGAAGCTTTCTTT
D gene: .
clone size: medium-sized
J gene: TRBJ1-1
V gene: TRBV6-2/TRBV6-3

CDR3 protein: CAWSVVLRSEAFF
CDR3 DNA: TGTGCCTGGAGTGTAGTTTTGAGAAGTGAAGCTTTCTTT
D gene: .
clone size: .
J gene: TRBJ1-1
V gene: TRBV30

CDR3 protein: CASSGGETPNQPQHF
CDR3 DNA: TGTGCCAGCAGCGGTGGAGAAACCCCAAATCAGCCCCAGCATTTT
D gene: .
clone size: .
J gene: TRBJ1-5
V gene: TRBV9

CDR3 protein: CSVLPGTSLIDGYTF
CDR3 DNA: TGCAGTGTACTTCCGGGGACCTCCTTAATAGATGGCTACACCTTC
D gene: .
clone size: .
J gene: TRBJ1-2
V gene: TRBV20-1

CDR3 protein: CASSARDRHNEQFF
CDR3 DNA: TGTGCCAGCAGCGCCCGGGACAGGCACAATGAGCAGTTCTTC
D gene: TRBD1
clone size: .
J gene: TRBJ2-1
V gene: TRBV7-9

CDR3 protein: CSVTNGLASYNEQFF
CDR3 DNA: TGCAGCGTTACTAACGGACTAGCGTCTTACAATGAGCAGTTCTTC
D gene: TRBD2
clone size: .
J gene: TRBJ2-1
V gene: TRBV29-1

CDR3 protein: CASSSGDWDIQYF
CDR3 DNA: TGTGCCAGCAGCTCAGGGGATTGGGACATTCAGTACTTC
D gene: .
clone size: .
J gene: TRBJ2-4
V gene: TRBV9

CDR3 protein: CASSSRVAEQFF
CDR3 DNA: TGTGCCAGCAGTTCCAGGGTGGCTGAGCAGTTCTTC
D gene: .
clone size: .
J gene: TRBJ2-1
V gene: TRBV7-9

CDR3 protein: CSNSLGLAGGPTDTQYF
CDR3 DNA: TGCAGTAACAGCTTAGGACTAGCGGGAGGACCAACAGATACGCAGTATTTT
D gene: TRBD2
clone size: .
J gene: TRBJ2-3
V gene: TRBV20-1

CDR3 protein: CSVEEPDGKNIQYF
CDR3 DNA: TGCAGCGTTGAAGAGCCAGACGGCAAAAACATTCAGTACTTC
D gene: .
clone size: .
J gene: TRBJ2-4
V gene: TRBV29-1

CDR3 protein: CASSSGRSSYNEQFF
CDR3 DNA: TGTGCTAGCAGCTCGGGACGTTCCTCCTACAATGAGCAGTTCTTC
D gene: .
clone size: once
J gene: TRBJ2-1
V gene: TRBV7-7